This T cell receptor (beta chain) derives from a study of T cell repertoires in cytomegalovirus infection. Background on the study: Through public TCR beta signatures, both CMV infection and matching HLA type were indicated.

Germline CDR1 reads DFQATT; CDR2 reads SNEGSKA (reference sequence). V lost 5 bases to trimming and J lost 7 bases; unmatched junction nucleotides: 8. The length of the CDR3 is 15 residues. For this clonotype: Its matching antigen is unknown.

Study observations and caveats: Within the response measured ex vivo, HLA-C-restricted CMV-specific TCR beta clonotypes were dominant. Of the TCR beta families, the public ones yielded a cumulative frequency that identified carriers of CMV plus the relevant HLA.

In TCRdb, the reads were re-called with MiXCR into one record per CDR3 protein. The sample has 300,000 to 400,000 distinct CDR3 sequences, around 9.5% seen once; the top ten hold 3.5% to 4.5%. The clonotype originates from a human donor in good health (CMV status not recorded). Some clones in this sample may be carry-over from other donors' samples. Sequenced: PBMCs. The chain is built from TRBV20-1 and TRBJ2-1, with 13 nucleotides matching TRBD2. The CDR3 sequence: CSAWTSGGWGNEQFF. As DNA, the CDR3 is TGCAGTGCTTGGACTAGCGGGGGCTGGGGTAATGAGCAGTTCTTC.